The 30 T cell receptor beta chains listed next were all sequenced from one sample in a study of identifying expanded T cells in peripheral blood. Clones were read by immunoSEQ multiplex PCR, and TCRdb kept only the in-frame ones, dropping some. Among roughly 92,000 clones listed, about 88% were seen once. The sequenced sample was blood. The receptors were sampled from a person aged 18 to 70 in good health.

J is TRBJ1-5 and V is TRBV7-2; D is unresolved. The CDR3 length is 14 residues. The V and J ends lost 6 bases and 6 bases respectively, with 15 bases between them. Germline V gene sequence: CDR1 SGHTA, CDR2 FQGNSA. The CDR3 here is CASSFYEVSQPQHF. CDR3 nucleotides: TGTGCCAGCAGTTTCTATGAGGTCTCTCAGCCCCAGCATTTT.

The V gene is TRBV28, the J gene TRBJ2-1; 8 nucleotides align to TRBD2. The CDR3 runs to 14 residues. Germline CDR1 MDHEN, CDR2 SYDVKM. Trimming took 10 bases from V and 1 from J; bases not matched to a gene: 6. The CDR3 loop reads CATRGGQSYNEQFF. In DNA, the CDR3 is TGTGCCACCCGGGGGGGGCAGTCCTACAATGAGCAGTTCTTC.

The chain employs TRBV29-1 and TRBJ1-2; D may be TRBD1 (6 bases). The CDR3 consists of 13 residues. In germline, CDR1 is SQVTM, CDR2 ANQGSEA. V lost 7 bases, J lost 4 bases, and 16 bases lay in between. This chain's CDR3 is CSGTQGPGYGYTF. The CDR3 DNA reads TGCAGCGGGACACAGGGACCTGGCTATGGCTACACCTTC.

The V gene is TRBV7-8, the J gene TRBJ2-2; 10 bases are a match to TRBD1. V dropped 7 bases and J dropped 5; count of bases not matched to a gene: 10. Germline CDR1 and CDR2: SGHVS and FQNEAQ. The length of the CDR3 is 16 residues. CDR3 amino acids: CASNTRTGGWTGELFF. The CDR3 DNA sequence: TGTGCCAGCAACACACGGACAGGGGGATGGACCGGGGAGCTGTTTTTT.

This CDR3 is CAISDPGQGAYEQYF. CDR3 bases: TGTGCCATCAGCGACCCGGGGCAGGGAGCCTACGAGCAGTACTTC. The chain links TRBV10-3 to TRBJ2-7; D may correspond to TRBD1 or TRBD2 (5 bases each). Germline V gene lookup returns CDR1 ENHRY and CDR2 SYGVKD. The CDR3 contains 15 residues. The V end was cut by 6 bases, the J end by 2 bases, with 17 bases between.

This clone was counted between two and nine times. The chain uses TRBV4-3 and TRBJ1-1, with D perhaps TRBD1 (5 bases). CDR1 and CDR2 from the germline V gene are LGHNA and YSLEER. The CDR3 is made up of 14 amino acids. Trimming pared 3 bases from V and 1 base from J, leaving 9 bases between. In DNA, the CDR3 is TGCGCCAGCAGCCAGGGGACGGCGAACACTGAAGCTTTCTTT. Amino acids: CASSQGTANTEAFF.

The CDR3 is CASSSSLDTDTQYF. Written as DNA, the CDR3 is TGCGCCAGCAGCTCATCCCTAGACACAGATACGCAGTATTTT. This rearrangement joins TRBV5-1 to TRBJ2-3; D is unresolved. This CDR3 comprises 14 residues. Germline values: CDR1 SGHRS, CDR2 YFSETQ. V lost 3 bases and J 2 bases, leaving 10 bases between the germline ends.

This clone was seen a few times. This rearrangement joins TRBV6-4 to TRBJ1-1; no firm D call. Germline loops: CDR1 MRHNA, CDR2 SNTAGT. This CDR3 comprises 14 residues. With 2 bases removed from V and 5 bases from J, the gap between germline ends came to 12 bases. In DNA, the CDR3 is TGTGCCAGCAGTGACAGGTCGGGCGCGACTGAAGCTTTCTTT. It encodes CASSDRSGATEAFF.

The CDR3 region is CASTGSSGEQYF. CDR3 DNA: TGTGCCAGCACGGGATCCTCGGGAGAGCAGTACTTC. The V gene is TRBV27, the J gene TRBJ2-7, with D possibly being TRBD2 (5 bases). V lost 7 bases, J lost 7 bases, and 14 bases lay in between. Germline V lookup: CDR1 MNHEY, CDR2 SMNVEV (reference sequence). The CDR3 has 12 residues.

The gene calls are TRBV7-2 and TRBJ1-1, with D perhaps TRBD1 (5 bases). CDR3 length equals 15 residues. V was clipped by 0 bases and J by 9 bases, with 17 bases between them. CDR1 and CDR2 (germline): SGHTA, FQGNSA. CDR3 residues: CASSLASGSTMKAFF. In nucleotides, the CDR3 is TGTGCCAGCAGCTTAGCGTCAGGGTCGACGATGAAAGCTTTCTTT. The variable domain in full, with the rest retrieved from reference TRBV7-2 and TRBJ1-1, is GAGVSQSPSNKVTEKGKDVELRCDPISGHTALYWYRQSLGQGLEFLIYFQGNSAPDKSGLPSDRFSAERTGGSVSTLTIQRTQQEDSAVYLCASSLASGSTMKAFFGQGTRLTVV.

The chain employs TRBV5-1 and TRBJ2-5; 7 bases are a match to TRBD1. Trimming removed 4 bases from V and 5 bases from J; junction bases left unmatched: 8. The CDR3 loop spans 14 amino acids. In germline, CDR1 is SGHRS, CDR2 YFSETQ. The CDR3: CASSPGQVRETQYF. The CDR3 coding sequence is TGCGCCAGCAGCCCCGGACAGGTGCGGGAGACCCAGTACTTC. Full variable domain (rest looked up from reference TRBV5-1 and TRBJ2-5): KAGVTQTPRYLIKTRGQQVTLSCSPISGHRSVSWYQQTPGQGLQFLFEYFSETQRNKGNFPGRFSGRQFSNSRSEMNVSTLELGDSALYLCASSPGQVRETQYFGPGTRLLVL.

The rearrangement joins TRBV5-6 to TRBJ1-5; D unresolved. The ends were cut back, 2 bases at V and 1 base at J, with 7 bases in the middle. Germline values: CDR1 SGHDT, CDR2 YYEEEE. The CDR3 contains 14 residues. This CDR3 reads CASSFGGSNQPQHF. The CDR3 DNA is TGTGCCAGCAGCTTTGGTGGGAGCAATCAGCCCCAGCATTTT. Full variable domain (missing parts from reference TRBV5-6 and TRBJ1-5): DAGVTQSPTHLIKTRGQQVTLRCSPKSGHDTVSWYQQALGQGPQFIFQYYEEEERQRGNFPDRFSGHQFPNYSSELNVNALLLGDSALYLCASSFGGSNQPQHFGDGTRLSIL.

This chain links TRBV28 with TRBJ1-5; 8 bases are shared with TRBD1. Germline assignment: CDR1 MDHEN and CDR2 SYDVKM. The CDR3 spans 17 residues. J gave up 1 base and V 0 bases, and 5 bases lay outside the gene matches. CDR3 sequence (DNA): TGTGCCAGCAGTTTATGGCAGGGGGCGTTGAGCAATCAGCCCCAGCATTTT. This codes for CASSLWQGALSNQPQHF.

This chain's CDR3 is CASSSSGSNIQYF. In DNA, the CDR3 is TGTGCCAGCAGCTCTAGCGGGTCAAACATTCAGTACTTC. V gene TRBV13 combines with J gene TRBJ2-4, with 8 bases matching TRBD2. Looked up from germline, CDR1 is PRHDT and CDR2 is FYEKMQ (reference sequence). V lost 4 bases to trimming and J lost 6 bases; unmatched junction nucleotides: 2. The CDR3 contains 13 residues.

This chain connects TRBV7-2 to TRBJ2-5; D unresolved. V lost 5 bases and J lost 1, with 5 bases in between. Germline CDR1 SGHTA, CDR2 FQGNSA. There are 12 residues in the CDR3. In nucleotides, the CDR3 is TGTGCCAGCAGCCCCTCCCAAGAGACCCAGTACTTC. This encodes CASSPSQETQYF.

The chain recombines TRBV7-2 with TRBJ2-3; D not resolved. This CDR3 is built from 15 residues. V dropped 2 bases and J dropped 6 bases, with 15 bases sitting between them. The germline V gene has CDR1 SGHTA and CDR2 FQGNSA. Here the CDR3 DNA reads TGTGCCAGCAGCTTATGGCGGAACCTGGGTGATACGCAGTATTTT. Translating gives CASSLWRNLGDTQYF.

The chain is built from TRBV6-5 and TRBJ1-1, with D uncertain. V lost 2 bases to trimming and J lost 3 bases, with 7 bases between them. The V gene's germline CDR1 is MNHEY and CDR2 SVGAGI. The length of the CDR3 is 13 residues. Here the CDR3 reads CASSYTGYTEAFF. The CDR3 bases are TGTGCCAGCAGTTACACGGGGTACACTGAAGCTTTCTTT.

In DNA, the CDR3 is TGTGCCAGTACCTTAACAGGGGGCGGGAACACTGAAGCTTTCTTT. Translating gives CASTLTGGGNTEAFF. The chain employs TRBV19 and TRBJ1-1, with TRBD1 matching 9 bases. In germline, CDR1 is LNHDA, CDR2 SQIVND (reference sequence). The CDR3 has 15 amino acids. V trimming: 7 bases; J trimming: 1 base; junction bases outside the gene matches: 7.

This clone occurred a few times. CDR3 nucleotide sequence: TGCGCCAGCAGCTTGGATCGGGGGGAGCTGTTTTTT. This sequence encodes CASSLDRGELFF. This chain uses TRBV5-1 with TRBJ2-2; no clear D. Germline V gene lookup returns CDR1 SGHRS and CDR2 YFSETQ. The V and J ends lost 0 bases and 8 bases respectively, with 5 bases between them. The CDR3 totals 12 residues.

J is TRBJ2-2 and V is TRBV19; D unclear. The CDR3 runs to 17 residues. Germline V gives CDR1 LNHDA, CDR2 SQIVND (reference sequence). The V end was cut by 3 bases, the J end by 4 bases, with 18 bases between. CDR3 coding DNA: TGTGCCAGTAGTATGCCAAACCTCGGTCGGACCACCGGGGAGCTGTTTTTT. This translates into CASSMPNLGRTTGELFF.

This clone was observed a single time. The chain employs TRBV9 and TRBJ2-1; TRBD1 matches at 7 bases. Germline assignment: CDR1 SGDLS and CDR2 YYNGEE. V was clipped by 2 bases and J by 9 bases; unmatched bases: 8. CDR3 length: 14 amino acids. CDR3: CASSVTGARSEQFF. CDR3 DNA sequence: TGTGCCAGCAGCGTCACAGGGGCCAGGAGTGAGCAGTTCTTC.

The chain couples TRBV6-5 to TRBJ2-7; D perhaps matches TRBD1 (6 bases). V was trimmed by 4 bases and J by 8 bases, leaving 9 bases between them. This CDR3 comprises 11 residues. Germline CDR1 and CDR2: MNHEY and SVGAGI. The DNA for the CDR3 is TGTGCCAGCAGTTTGGGGACACAGCAGTACTTC. Its translation: CASSLGTQQYF.

The V call is TRBV4-2, the J call TRBJ2-4, with 11 positions matching TRBD2. V lost 0 bases, J lost 1 base, and 11 bases stayed unmatched. CDR1 and CDR2 (germline): LGHNA, YNFKEQ. The CDR3 spans 20 residues. This CDR3 is CASSQDTSGGFLMAKNIQYF. Here the CDR3 DNA reads TGTGCCAGCAGCCAAGACACTAGCGGGGGTTTCCTTATGGCCAAAAACATTCAGTACTTC.

The chain recombines TRBV7-6 with TRBJ2-3, with D unresolved. V lost 1 base to trimming and J lost 1 base, with 9 bases between them. This CDR3 has 15 residues. Germline V gene data show CDR1 as SGHVS and CDR2 as FNYEAQ. This CDR3 is CASSLGDHRTDTQYF. The CDR3, as DNA: TGTGCCAGCAGCTTAGGGGATCACCGCACAGATACGCAGTATTTT.

V usage is TRBV4-3 and J usage is TRBJ1-1; possible D gene TRBD1, 5 bases. Between the trimmed V and J ends, which lost 1 base and 5 bases, there was a span of 8 bases. The CDR3 contains 13 residues. Germline CDR1 LGHNA, CDR2 YSLEER. DNA of the CDR3: TGCGCCAGCAGCCAAGGGACACCGACTGAAGCTTTCTTT. Its protein product is CASSQGTPTEAFF.

The chain recombines TRBV7-9 with TRBJ2-3; 9 positions match TRBD1. V shed 5 bases, J shed 4 bases, and the junction held 4 bases outside the gene matches. The CDR3 contains 14 residues. Germline-derived CDR1 and CDR2 are SEHNR and FQNEAQ (reference sequence). The CDR3 sequence: CASSPRDRADTQYF. The CDR3 DNA reads as TGTGCCAGCAGCCCCCGGGACAGGGCAGATACGCAGTATTTT.

The gene calls are TRBV28 and TRBJ2-7; no firm D call. The ends were cut back, 5 bases at V and 7 bases at J, with 6 bases in the middle. CDR3 length: 10 amino acids. Looked up from germline, CDR1 is MDHEN and CDR2 is SYDVKM. The CDR3 protein is CASSLYEQYF. In DNA form, the CDR3 reads TGTGCCAGCAGTCTGTATGAGCAGTACTTC.

This chain joins TRBV11-2 and TRBJ1-6; a possible D gene is TRBD1 (5 bases). CDR1 SGHAT and CDR2 FQNNGV come from the germline V gene. The CDR3 totals 14 residues. V was clipped by 4 bases and J by 5 bases, with 9 bases between them. The CDR3 loop reads CASSSTDNNSPLHF. CDR3 DNA sequence: TGTGCCAGCAGCTCGACAGATAATAATTCACCCCTCCACTTT. The full variable domain, completed using reference TRBV11-2 and TRBJ1-6, is EAGVAQSPRYKIIEKRQSVAFWCNPISGHATLYWYQQILGQGPKLLIQFQNNGVVDDSQLPKDRFSAERLKGVDSTLKIQPAKLEDSAVYLCASSSTDNNSPLHFGNGTRLTVT.

The chain couples TRBV10-2 to TRBJ1-5; D is undetermined. The CDR3 covers 14 residues. CDR1 WSHSY and CDR2 SAAADI come from the germline V gene. V was clipped by 0 bases and J by 3 bases, with 6 bases between them. The CDR3 sequence is CASSESGYNQPQHF. The CDR3 region has the DNA TGCGCCAGCAGTGAGTCGGGATACAATCAGCCCCAGCATTTT.

This clone has just one count. J is TRBJ1-3 and V is TRBV5-1; D remains ambiguous. Germline V gene data show CDR1 as SGHRS and CDR2 as YFSETQ. The V and J ends lost 0 bases and 2 bases respectively, with 9 bases between them. The CDR3 is 15 residues long. CDR3 sequence (DNA): TGCGCCAGCAGCTTGGACCCCGGGGCTGGAAACACCATATATTTT. This encodes CASSLDPGAGNTIYF.